This is a list of T cell receptor beta chains from one sample in a study of cytomegalovirus exposure and HLA in healthy donors. Method: immunoSEQ multiplex PCR; TCRdb's copy keeps in-frame clones and lacks some. The sample includes 95,000 to 150,000 clones, around four fifths of them seen just once. The specimen was PBMCs. These receptors all come from a man between 18 and 29 years old in good health and CMV-seropositive. CDR3s include the opening cysteine and the closing phenylalanine or tryptophan. The D gene is left open where the match is weak. Only some rows state a clone size, as once, few, many or a class for expanded clones.

clone_size,v_call,j_call,d_call,cdr3_nt,cdr3_aa
.,TRBV5-4,TRBJ1-2,TRBD1,TGTGCCAGCAGCGAAAGTCAGGGGGCCTGGTATGGCTACACCTTC,CASSESQGAWYGYTF
.,TRBV28,TRBJ2-6,.,TGTGCCAGCAGTTTCGGCGGGCTCTCTGGGGCCAACGTCCTGACTTTC,CASSFGGLSGANVLTF
few,TRBV5-4,TRBJ2-3,.,TGTGCCAGCAGGACTACTCTGAATCCCTCGGCAGATACGCAGTATTTT,CASRTTLNPSADTQYF
many,TRBV9,TRBJ2-1,.,TGTGCCAGCAGCGAGTGGGGGGGCTTTGAAACCAATGAGCAGTTCTTC,CASSEWGGFETNEQFF
.,TRBV5-1,TRBJ1-1,.,TGCGCCAGCAGCTTGGGAGGCGGCGCAGTGACTGAAGCTTTCTTT,CASSLGGGAVTEAFF
.,TRBV19,TRBJ1-3,.,TGTGCCAGTAGTATAGAGACGAGGGAGCTGGGGAACACCATATATTTT,CASSIETRELGNTIYF
few,TRBV15,TRBJ2-5,.,TGTGCCACCAGCAGAGAATCGATAGGGCAGGGGCAAGAGACCCAGTACTTC,CATSRESIGQGQETQYF
.,TRBV5-6,TRBJ2-3,.,TGTGCCAGCAGCTTGGATTTTCTCGCGGGGGCCGAGGACACAGATACGCAGTATTTT,CASSLDFLAGAEDTDTQYF
few,TRBV6-5,TRBJ1-2,TRBD1,TGTGCCAGCAGTTCGACAGGGCTCTCCTATGGCTACACCTTC,CASSSTGLSYGYTF
.,TRBV5-6,TRBJ1-6,.,TGTGCCAGCAGTTTGGACAGCCCGAGCTCCTATAATTCACCCCTCCACTTT,CASSLDSPSSYNSPLHF
few,TRBV2,TRBJ1-2,TRBD1,TGTGCCAGCAGTGCGACAGGGAACTATGGCTACACCTTC,CASSATGNYGYTF
.,TRBV15,TRBJ2-1,TRBD1,TGTGCCACCAGCAGAGAGGGACAGTACAATGAGCAGTTCTTC,CATSREGQYNEQFF
.,TRBV18,TRBJ2-7,TRBD1,TGTGCCAGCTCACTACAGACAGGGGGCCAAGGCGAGCAGTACTTC,CASSLQTGGQGEQYF
many,TRBV6-5,TRBJ2-3,.,TGTGCCAGCTCCTCCTATAGCACAGATACGCAGTATTTT,CASSSYSTDTQYF
few,TRBV6-7,TRBJ2-1,TRBD2,TGTGCCAGCACCTCTGTTGTCCGGGGGCGGGGGGTGTACAATGAGCAGTTCTTC,CASTSVVRGRGVYNEQFF
once,TRBV10-2,TRBJ1-1,.,TGCGCCAGCAGTGAGTATTCGGGCACTGAAGCTTTCTTT,CASSEYSGTEAFF
.,TRBV7-2,TRBJ2-7,.,TGTGCCAGCAGCTCCTTTTCGACAGTCTACGAGCAGTACTTC,CASSSFSTVYEQYF
.,TRBV29-1,TRBJ1-1,TRBD1,TGCAGCGTTTATCGACAGGGAACGGCCCCTGAAGCTTTCTTT,CSVYRQGTAPEAFF
.,TRBV15,TRBJ2-1,.,TGTGCCACCGCGGCGGGGAATGAGCAGTTCTTC,CATAAGNEQFF
.,TRBV2,TRBJ2-7,.,TGTGCCAGCAATCTAGCGATAACCTACGAGCAGTACTTC,CASNLAITYEQYF
.,TRBV19,TRBJ2-7,.,TGTGCCAGTAGTACCCTTCCAGGGGCGCAGGGCTACGAGCAGTACTTC,CASSTLPGAQGYEQYF
.,TRBV7-2,TRBJ1-5,TRBD1,TGTGCCAGCAGCTTAGGGACAGGGGCCAATCAGCCCCAGCATTTT,CASSLGTGANQPQHF
.,TRBV6-5,TRBJ1-2,TRBD1,TGTGCCAGCAGTGCAGGGGGGAATGGCTACACCTTC,CASSAGGNGYTF
.,TRBV6-1,TRBJ2-2,TRBD2,TGTGCCAGCAGTGAAGAGGAGCGGGGGGACACCGGGGAGCTGTTTTTT,CASSEEERGDTGELFF
.,TRBV30,TRBJ2-7,.,TGTGCTCAAGCGGGGGAGGGGGCGTCTAGCTCCTACGAGCAGTACTTC,CAQAGEGASSSYEQYF
once,TRBV7-8,TRBJ2-7,TRBD1,TGTGCCAGCAGCTTTACCGGGACAGGGTCATCAATATCAGTCTACGAGCAGTACTTC,CASSFTGTGSSISVYEQYF
.,TRBV19,TRBJ1-1,.,TGTGCCAGTATTCGGGAGACTGAAGCTTTCTTT,CASIRETEAFF
.,TRBV4-1,TRBJ1-2,TRBD1,TGCGCCAGCAGCCAAGATCTTGGGACAGGGGGCGCGGGTGGCTACACCTTC,CASSQDLGTGGAGGYTF
.,TRBV25-1,TRBJ2-5,.,TGTGCCAGCAGTGAGTATCGGGACATGTACCAAGAGACCCAGTACTTC,CASSEYRDMYQETQYF
.,TRBV20-1,TRBJ1-2,TRBD1,TGCAGTGCTGGACAGGGGATGACATCTACCTTC,CSAGQGMTSTF
few,TRBV10-3,TRBJ1-3,.,TGTGCCATCAGCCTGGGGAGCTCTGGAAACACCATATATTTT,CAISLGSSGNTIYF
.,TRBV11-2,TRBJ2-7,.,TGTGCCAGCAGCCCCTGGGGGGAAATTTCATCCTACGAGCAGTACTTC,CASSPWGEISSYEQYF
.,TRBV28,TRBJ2-1,.,TGTGCCAGCAGTTTATCTCTGAGCGCCGGTGTCAGATTGGCGGGCAATGAGCAGTTCTTC,CASSLSLSAGVRLAGNEQFF
.,TRBV9,TRBJ2-1,TRBD1,TGTGCCAGCAGCCTAGCCTACAGGGGCGTCTACAATGAGCAGTTCTTC,CASSLAYRGVYNEQFF
once,TRBV6-1,TRBJ1-1,.,TGTGCCAGCAGTCTCCTACAGGAATTCTACACTGAAGCTTTCTTT,CASSLLQEFYTEAFF
.,TRBV28,TRBJ2-7,.,TGTGCCAGCAGTCGCGACAGATTTAGAAGCTCCTACGAGCAGTACTTC,CASSRDRFRSSYEQYF
.,TRBV9,TRBJ1-1,.,TGTGCCAGCAGCGTAGTTGCGGAGAACACTGAAGCTTTCTTT,CASSVVAENTEAFF
.,TRBV9,TRBJ2-2,.,TGTGCCAGCAGCGCCCCAGAGGAGGGAGTCAGATCCGGGGAGCTGTTTTTT,CASSAPEEGVRSGELFF
once,TRBV5-4,TRBJ2-5,.,TGTGCCAGCAGTACGGAGGGGACCCAGTACTTC,CASSTEGTQYF
.,TRBV18,TRBJ2-3,TRBD2,TGTGCCAGCTCACCAATAGCGGGGGACAATACGCAGTATTTT,CASSPIAGDNTQYF
once,TRBV27,TRBJ2-4,TRBD2,TGTGCCAGCAGTTCTATCGGGGGGGCCGACATTCAGTACTTC,CASSSIGGADIQYF
.,TRBV19,TRBJ1-1,TRBD1,TGTGCCACCACAGGGGGCACTGAAGCTTTCTTT,CATTGGTEAFF
.,TRBV18,TRBJ2-7,.,TGTGCCAGCTCACCATACGGGAACGAGCAGTACTTC,CASSPYGNEQYF
.,TRBV5-6,TRBJ2-1,TRBD2,TGTGCCAGCAGCGCGGGACTAGCGGTTTTCAATGAGCAGTTCTTC,CASSAGLAVFNEQFF
.,TRBV15,TRBJ2-2,TRBD2,TGTGCCACCAGCAGAGGGACTAGCGGGGGGGCCGGGGAGCTGTTTTTT,CATSRGTSGGAGELFF
.,TRBV7-2,TRBJ1-1,.,TGTGCCAGCAGCTTAGCCGGCAGGGTAAGGACTGAAGCTTTCTTT,CASSLAGRVRTEAFF
.,TRBV29-1,TRBJ1-1,.,TGCAGCGTTGTTACTAACACTGAAGCTTTCTTT,CSVVTNTEAFF
.,TRBV28,TRBJ1-5,.,TGTGCCAGCAGTCGAGGTCCAAGAGGCAATCAGCCCCAGCATTTT,CASSRGPRGNQPQHF
.,TRBV6-5,TRBJ2-1,TRBD2,TGTGCCAGCAGTGTTAGCGGGGGGGCGGGCAATGAGCAGTTCTTC,CASSVSGGAGNEQFF
.,TRBV5-5,TRBJ2-2,TRBD2,TGTGCCAGCAGCTCGGGACTAGCGGGACCCGGGGAGCTGTTTTTT,CASSSGLAGPGELFF
.,TRBV7-9,TRBJ2-6,.,TGTGCCAGCAGCTTCCTCCCTATAAGCTCTGGGGCCAACGTCCTGACTTTC,CASSFLPISSGANVLTF
few,TRBV4-1,TRBJ1-6,.,TGCGCCAGCAGCCTAGATGACAGGCCGGGGGGTCCCCTCCACTTT,CASSLDDRPGGPLHF
.,TRBV7-6,TRBJ2-2,TRBD2,TGTGCCAGCAGCTGGGATATAGCGGGGGGGAGCACCGGGGAGCTGTTTTTT,CASSWDIAGGSTGELFF
.,TRBV18,TRBJ2-2,.,TGTGCCAGCTCACCACCCAGGGTAGGGAACACCGGGGAGCTGTTTTTT,CASSPPRVGNTGELFF
.,TRBV7-8,TRBJ1-1,.,TGTGCCAGCAGCCTACGCCTTAACACTGAAGCTTTCTTT,CASSLRLNTEAFF